This T cell receptor (beta chain) was captured in a study of fetal regulatory T cell absence and autoimmunity. Some clones are missing from TCRdb's copy, which holds only in-frame ones; the method was immunoSEQ multiplex PCR. The data show some 44,000 clones, about 79% seen once. Points on this clone: The antigen remains unidentified.

Whole-study results and caveats: Some top pancreas TCR clones were over 90-fold enriched versus cord blood.

Sequenced: cord blood. This receptor was obtained from a newborn boy with IPEX syndrome.

CDR3 in DNA: TGTGCCAGCCAGGGAAGGTACACAGATACGCAGTATTTT. Translation: CASQGRYTDTQYF. The V and J genes are TRBV27 and TRBJ2-3; perhaps TRBD1 as D (5 bases). The CDR3 covers 13 residues. Germline CDR1 reads MNHEY; CDR2 reads SMNVEV (reference sequence). Trimming shortened V by 8 bases and J by 2 bases, and 11 bases separated the two germline ends.